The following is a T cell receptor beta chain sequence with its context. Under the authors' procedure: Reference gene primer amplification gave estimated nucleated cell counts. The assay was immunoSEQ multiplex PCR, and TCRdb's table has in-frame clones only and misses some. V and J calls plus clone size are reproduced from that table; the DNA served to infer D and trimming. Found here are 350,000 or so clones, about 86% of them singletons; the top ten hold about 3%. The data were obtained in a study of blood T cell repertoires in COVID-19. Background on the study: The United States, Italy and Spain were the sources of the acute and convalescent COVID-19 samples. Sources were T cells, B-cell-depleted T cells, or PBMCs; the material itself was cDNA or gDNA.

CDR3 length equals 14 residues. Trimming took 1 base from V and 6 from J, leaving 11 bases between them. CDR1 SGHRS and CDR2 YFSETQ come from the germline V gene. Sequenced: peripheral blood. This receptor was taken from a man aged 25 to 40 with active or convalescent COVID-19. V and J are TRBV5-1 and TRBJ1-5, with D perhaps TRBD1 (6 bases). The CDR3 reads CASSLMLGAQPQHF. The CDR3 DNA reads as TGCGCCAGCAGCTTGATGCTGGGGGCTCAGCCCCAGCATTTT.